A single sample gave rise to the 3 T cell receptor beta chains below, sequenced in a study of PD-1 blockade in classical Hodgkin lymphoma. Every patient was affected by relapse after autologous stem cell transplantation, while exposure to brentuximab vedotin was not uniform. The assay was immunoSEQ multiplex PCR, and TCRdb's table has in-frame clones only and misses some. The profile shows roughly 24,000 clones, 80% of them singletons. Sequencing was performed on peripheral blood mononuclear cells (PBMCs), taken before the second cycle of nivolumab. The receptor source for this set is a human donor with classical Hodgkin lymphoma.

In this sample, this clone turned up a few times. This sequence joins TRBV7-9 and TRBJ2-5, with D perhaps TRBD2 (5 bases). V was shortened by 5 bases and J by 2 bases, with 15 bases between the two germline ends. The CDR3 is 15 residues long. CDR1 is SEHNR and CDR2 is FQNEAQ in the germline V gene (reference sequence). DNA for the CDR3: TGTGCCAGCAGCGACCGGGTCGAGGGACAAGAGACCCAGTACTTC. Its translation: CASSDRVEGQETQYF. The variable domain in full, with the rest retrieved from reference TRBV7-9 and TRBJ2-5, is DTGVSQNPRHKITKRGQNVTFRCDPISEHNRLYWYRQTLGQGPEFLTYFQNEAQLEKSRLLSDRFSAERPKGSFSTLEIQRTEQGDSAMYLCASSDRVEGQETQYFGPGTRLLVL.

The chain joins TRBV21-1 to TRBJ1-5; the table gives TRBD1 as D, unverified against the DNA. TRBV21-1 is labeled a pseudogene. The CDR3 loop spans 19 amino acids. CDR3 sequence (DNA): TGTGCCAGCAGCAAAGCGACGAGACAGCGACCTATGGGCAATCAGCCCCAGCATTTT. This translates into CASSKATRQRPMGNQPQHF.

A few counts support this clone. The chain joins TRBV7-9 to TRBJ2-5, with 16 bases fitting TRBD2. This CDR3 comprises 19 residues. V shed 0 bases and J 2 bases; nucleotides not matched to a gene: 6. The germline gives CDR1 SEHNR, CDR2 FQNEAQ (reference sequence). The CDR3, as DNA: TGTGCCAGCAGCTTAGCCTCCTGGGGACTAGCGGGAGGGCAAGAGACCCAGTACTTC. Its protein product is CASSLASWGLAGGQETQYF.